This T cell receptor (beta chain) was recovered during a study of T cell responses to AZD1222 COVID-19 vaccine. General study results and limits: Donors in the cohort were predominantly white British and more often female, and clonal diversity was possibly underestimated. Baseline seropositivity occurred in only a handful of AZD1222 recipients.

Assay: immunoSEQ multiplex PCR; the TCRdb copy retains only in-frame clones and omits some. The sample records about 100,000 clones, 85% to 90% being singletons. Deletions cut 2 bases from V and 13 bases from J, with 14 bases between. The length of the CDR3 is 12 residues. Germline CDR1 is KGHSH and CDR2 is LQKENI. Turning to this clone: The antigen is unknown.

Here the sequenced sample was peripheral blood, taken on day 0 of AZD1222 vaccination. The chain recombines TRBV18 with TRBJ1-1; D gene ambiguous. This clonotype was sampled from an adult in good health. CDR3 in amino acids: CASSPIREEHFF. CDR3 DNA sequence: TGTGCCAGCTCACCAATTAGGGAGGAACATTTCTTT. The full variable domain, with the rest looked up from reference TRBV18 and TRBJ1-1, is NAGVMQNPRHLVRRRGQEARLRCSPMKGHSHVYWYRQLPEEGLKFMVYLQKENIIDESGMPKERFSAEFPKEGPSILRIQQVVRGDSAAYFCASSPIREEHFFGQGTRLTVV.